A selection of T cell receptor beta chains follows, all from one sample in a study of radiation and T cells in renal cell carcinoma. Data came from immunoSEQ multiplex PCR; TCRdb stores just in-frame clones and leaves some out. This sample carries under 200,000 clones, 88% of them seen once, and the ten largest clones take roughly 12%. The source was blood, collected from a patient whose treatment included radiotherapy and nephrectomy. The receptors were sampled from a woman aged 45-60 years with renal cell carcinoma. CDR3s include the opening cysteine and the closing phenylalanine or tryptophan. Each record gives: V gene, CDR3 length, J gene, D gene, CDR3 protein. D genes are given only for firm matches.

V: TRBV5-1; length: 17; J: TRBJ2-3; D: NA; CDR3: CASSRDLTHQGTDTQYF
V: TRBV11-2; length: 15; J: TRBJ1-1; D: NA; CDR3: CASSPLRGFYTEAFF
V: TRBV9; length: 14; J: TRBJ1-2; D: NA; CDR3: CASSVGGVGYGYTF
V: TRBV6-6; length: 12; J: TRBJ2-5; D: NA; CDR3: CASSYSRETQYF
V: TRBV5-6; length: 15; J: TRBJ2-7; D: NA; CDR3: CASSLEWTYPYEQYF
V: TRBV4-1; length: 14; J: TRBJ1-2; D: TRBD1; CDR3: CASSQVGQSYGYTF
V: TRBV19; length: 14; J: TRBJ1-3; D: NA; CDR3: CASSILSGLDTIYF
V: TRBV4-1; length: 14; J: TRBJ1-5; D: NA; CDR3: CASSQDRVNQPQHF
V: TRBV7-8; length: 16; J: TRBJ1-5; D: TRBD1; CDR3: CASQAIGTGSNQPQHF
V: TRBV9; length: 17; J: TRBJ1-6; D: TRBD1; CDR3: CASSASTGKLYNSPLHF
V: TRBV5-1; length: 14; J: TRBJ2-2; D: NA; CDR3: CASSLGDNTGELFF
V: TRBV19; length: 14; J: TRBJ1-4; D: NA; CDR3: CASSRYATNEKLFF
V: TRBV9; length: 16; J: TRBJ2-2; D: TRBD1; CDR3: CASSVALTGATGELFF
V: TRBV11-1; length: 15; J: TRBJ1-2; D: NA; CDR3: CASSLRLEDNYGYTF
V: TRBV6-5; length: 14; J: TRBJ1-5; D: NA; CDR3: CASRPEHSYQPQHF
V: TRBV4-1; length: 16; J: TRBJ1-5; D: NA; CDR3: CASSQGLGDGNQPQHF
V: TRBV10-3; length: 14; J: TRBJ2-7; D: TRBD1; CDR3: CAISEGTGRYEQYF
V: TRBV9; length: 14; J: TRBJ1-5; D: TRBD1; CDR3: CASSGQGSNQPQHF
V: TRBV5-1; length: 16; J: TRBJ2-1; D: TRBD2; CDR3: CASSSTSGGTYNEQFF
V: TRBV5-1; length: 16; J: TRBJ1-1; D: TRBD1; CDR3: CASTLSAGGENTEAFF
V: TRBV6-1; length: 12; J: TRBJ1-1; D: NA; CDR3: CASRQMNTEAFF
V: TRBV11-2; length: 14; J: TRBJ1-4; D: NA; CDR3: CASRDRDLRGKLFF
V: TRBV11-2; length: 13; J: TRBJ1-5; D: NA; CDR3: CASSLEMGQPQHF
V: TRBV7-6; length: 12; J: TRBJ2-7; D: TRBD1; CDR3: CASSRTGNEQYF
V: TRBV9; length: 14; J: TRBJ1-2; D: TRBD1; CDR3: CASSATGQARGYTF
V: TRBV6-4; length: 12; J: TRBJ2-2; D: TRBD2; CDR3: CASRGGSGELFF
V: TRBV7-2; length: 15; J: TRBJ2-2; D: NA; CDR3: CASTNHPSNTGELFF
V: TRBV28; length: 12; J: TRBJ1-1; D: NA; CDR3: CASNGGNTEAFF
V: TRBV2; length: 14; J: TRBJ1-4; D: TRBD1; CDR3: CASGGQATNEKLFF
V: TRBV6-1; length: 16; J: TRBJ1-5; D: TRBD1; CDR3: CASSEAGTGARQPQHF
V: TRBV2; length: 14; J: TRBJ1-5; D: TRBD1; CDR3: CASSENRGHQPQHF
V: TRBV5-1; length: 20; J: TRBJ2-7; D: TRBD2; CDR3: CASSLAYQSGGRPLSYEQYF
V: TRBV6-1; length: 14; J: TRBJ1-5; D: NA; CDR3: CASSRQAGVQPQHF
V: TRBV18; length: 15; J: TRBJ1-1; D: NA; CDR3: CASSPIREIGTEAFF
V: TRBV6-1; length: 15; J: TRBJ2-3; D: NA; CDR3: CASSGRKSSTDTQYF
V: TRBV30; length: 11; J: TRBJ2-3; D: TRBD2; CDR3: CACGLAATQYF
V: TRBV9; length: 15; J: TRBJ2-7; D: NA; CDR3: CASSEDGEGSYEQYF
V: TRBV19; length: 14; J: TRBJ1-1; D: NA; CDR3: CASSTVAGNTEAFF
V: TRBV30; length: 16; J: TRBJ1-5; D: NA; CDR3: CAWATPDIISNQPQHF